One and the same sample provided the 16 T cell receptor beta chains below, sequenced in a study of prognosis after radiotherapy for stage I lung cancer. Starting from genomic DNA, TCR beta CDR3 was amplified through two-round multiplex PCR. Amplification in first-round PCR relied on primers specific to each TRBV and TRBJ gene. TCRdb re-called the multiplex PCR reads with MiXCR, one entry per CDR3 protein. The sample has 30,000 to 35,000 distinct CDR3 sequences; around 32% are singletons. Sequences were derived from PBMCs, sampled before or after stereotactic body radiation therapy (not recorded which). These receptors originate from a donor of 50 years or more with non-small cell lung cancer.

This clonotype showed up many times. The chain links TRBV19 to TRBJ1-1, with D possibly matching TRBD1 (5 bases). Trimming took 1 base from V and 0 from J, leaving 9 bases between them. The CDR3 sequence is 15 residues long. Germline V gene lookup returns CDR1 LNHDA and CDR2 SQIVND (reference sequence). The CDR3 DNA reads TGTGCCAGTAGTATAGGGGCAGGGCTGAACACTGAAGCTTTCTTT. This translates into CASSIGAGLNTEAFF. Together with reference TRBV19 and TRBJ1-1, the CDR3 gives the full variable domain: DGGITQSPKYLFRKEGQNVTLSCEQNLNHDAMYWYRQDPGQGLRLIYYSQIVNDFQKGDIAEGYSVSREKKESFPLTVTSAQKNPTAFYLCASSIGAGLNTEAFFGQGTRLTVV.

This clonotype came up many times. The rearrangement joins TRBV15 to TRBJ2-3; 8 bases align to TRBD2. The length of the CDR3 is 18 residues. The V segment lost 1 base and the J segment 5 bases; nucleotides outside the gene matches: 14. Germline CDR1 is LNHNV and CDR2 is YYDKDF (reference sequence). DNA of the CDR3: TGTGCCACCAGCAGAGTTGGGGGCGCGGTAGCGGGATTAGATACGCAGTATTTT. This translates into CATSRVGGAVAGLDTQYF.

This clonotype has a handful of counts. This chain joins TRBV18 and TRBJ2-1; D remains ambiguous. V dropped 5 bases and J dropped 8 bases, with 19 bases sitting between them. Germline values: CDR1 KGHSH, CDR2 LQKENI. This CDR3 is built from 15 residues. Here the CDR3 DNA reads TGTGCCAGCTCAATGTGGCCTCCTCCGCGCGATGAGCAGTTCTTC. This sequence encodes CASSMWPPPRDEQFF.

The J gene is TRBJ1-1, the V gene TRBV6-2 or TRBV6-3, with TRBD1 matching 9 bases. Trimming at V came to 4 bases and at J to 12 bases, leaving 6 bases not matched to a gene. Germline CDR1 and CDR2: MNHEY and SVGEGT. The CDR3 extends over 12 amino acids. CDR3 in amino acids: CASSSRQGGTFF. The DNA for the CDR3 is TGTGCCAGCAGTTCCCGACAGGGGGGGACTTTCTTT.

The chain recombines TRBV29-1 with TRBJ2-1; 9 bases line up with TRBD2. CDR1 is SQVTM and CDR2 is ANQGSEA in the germline V gene. The CDR3 covers 15 residues. V lost 2 bases to trimming and J lost 5 bases; unmatched junction nucleotides: 7. CDR3 loop: CSVEMGSGGNNEQFF. DNA for the CDR3: TGCAGCGTTGAAATGGGTAGCGGGGGAAACAATGAGCAGTTCTTC.

At least ten counts were recorded for this clonotype. One end of the junction is discordant with germline, which a read error may explain. This chain uses TRBV15 with TRBJ2-7; the D call may be TRBD1 or TRBD2 (6 bases each). CDR1 and CDR2 (germline): LNHNV, YYDKDF (reference sequence). This CDR3 spans 18 amino acids. CDR3 sequence: CAASRVFGGTLGSYEQYF. In DNA form, the CDR3 reads TGTGCCGCCAGCAGAGTATTCGGGGGCACATTGGGTTCCTACGAGCAGTACTTC.

V is TRBV7-3 and J is TRBJ1-3; no reliable D call. The CDR3 spans 13 residues. The ends were cut back, 7 bases at V and 0 bases at J, with 7 bases in the middle. Looked up from germline, CDR1 is SGHTA and CDR2 is FQGTGA. The CDR3 region has the DNA TGTGCCAGCATCACCGCCTCTGGAAACACCATATATTTT. It encodes CASITASGNTIYF.

At least ten counts were recorded for this clonotype. The rearrangement joins TRBV27 to TRBJ2-7; 9 bases match TRBD1. The CDR3 extends over 15 amino acids. V was pared by 4 bases and J by 3 bases, with 7 bases of the junction left unmatched. The germline V gene encodes CDR1 MNHEY and CDR2 SMNVEV (reference sequence). CDR3 coding DNA: TGTGCCAGCAGTTCCCCGGACAGGGGAAACTACGAGCAGTACTTC. It encodes CASSSPDRGNYEQYF.

As concerns this clonotype: It differs at one base from a far larger clone, so likely a read error. V usage is TRBV6-2 or TRBV6-3 and J usage is TRBJ1-1; weak D call: TRBD1 (5 bases). CDR3 size: 15 residues. Looked up from germline, CDR1 is MNHEY and CDR2 is SVGEGT. This chain's CDR3 is CVSSYIGALGTEAFF. The CDR3 DNA follows: TGTGTCAGCAGTTACATTGGGGCCCTGGGCACTGAAGCTTTCTTT.

This clonotype showed up many times. The rearrangement links TRBV14 to TRBJ2-3; no clear D. Between the trimmed V and J ends, which lost 4 bases and 4 bases, there was a span of 9 bases. The length of the CDR3 is 13 residues. From germline, CDR1 is SGHDN and CDR2 FVKESK. The CDR3 here is CASSLTDSDTQYF. For the CDR3, the DNA is TGTGCCAGCAGCCTAACCGACTCAGATACGCAGTATTTT. The variable domain in full, completed from reference TRBV14 and TRBJ2-3, reads EAGVTQFPSHSVIEKGQTVTLRCDPISGHDNLYWYRRVMGKEIKFLLHFVKESKQDESGMPNNRFLAERTGGTYSTLKVQPAELEDSGVYFCASSLTDSDTQYFGPGTRLTVL.

On this clonotype: This is likely a read error, given that the CDR3 carries no conserved phenylalanine or tryptophan at its end. V is TRBV5-5 and J is TRBJ2-7; D is ambiguous. Trimming cost V 1 base and J 5 bases, with 13 bases left between them. Germline V gene lookup returns CDR1 SGHKS and CDR2 YYEKEE (reference sequence). This CDR3 region has 14 residues. CDR3 nucleotide sequence: TGTGCCAGCAGCTTGAGGGAACTGGAAGACGAGCAGTACTAC. It codes for CASSLRELEDEQYY.

This clonotype was counted a single time. This may be a read error, as it is one base from a much larger clone. The chain is built from TRBV18 and TRBJ2-3; TRBD2 aligns across 10 bases. Germline CDR1 and CDR2: KGHSH and LQKENI. This CDR3 contains 19 residues. As DNA, the CDR3 is TGTGCCAACTCACTTCCACGGCTAGCGGGAGTACGTAAGGCAGATACGCAGTATTTT. As protein: CANSLPRLAGVRKADTQYF.

This clonotype was counted ten times or more. V and J are TRBV19 and TRBJ2-7; tentative D call: TRBD1 (6 bases). This CDR3 has 13 residues. With 5 bases removed from V and 6 bases from J, the gap between germline ends came to 14 bases. Germline assignment: CDR1 LNHDA and CDR2 SQIVND (reference sequence). The CDR3 bases are TGTGCCAGTAGTGATCCGACAGGCGGCGAGCAGTACTTC. Amino acid sequence: CASSDPTGGEQYF.

This sequence joins TRBV27 and TRBJ1-6; D unresolved. Trimming left V 4 bases short and J 8 bases short, with 9 bases between. Germline CDR1 is MNHEY and CDR2 is SMNVEV (reference sequence). The CDR3 sequence is 13 residues long. The CDR3 here is CASSSSQDSPLHF. The CDR3, as DNA: TGTGCCAGCAGTTCCAGCCAAGATTCACCCCTCCACTTT.

The V gene is TRBV15, the J gene TRBJ1-5; D perhaps matches TRBD1 (5 bases). The CDR3 consists of 15 residues. V lost 0 bases and J lost 5, with 11 bases in between. Germline V gene data show CDR1 as LNHNV and CDR2 as YYDKDF (reference sequence). The CDR3 region has the DNA TGTGCCACCAGCAGAGATGGGGGAGTTGATCAGCCCCAGCATTTT. Amino acid sequence: CATSRDGGVDQPQHF.

The chain employs TRBV12-5 and TRBJ1-1; D is unresolved. With 6 bases removed from V and 11 bases from J, the gap between germline ends came to 19 bases. The germline CDR1 and CDR2 sequences are LGHNT and FRNRAP. This CDR3 comprises 13 residues. CDR3 region: CASGQMTPVGAFF. In nucleotides, the CDR3 is TGTGCTAGTGGCCAGATGACACCTGTGGGTGCTTTCTTT.